This T cell receptor (beta chain) was sequenced during a study of blood T cell repertoires in COVID-19. This CDR3 contains 15 residues. The V gene lost 1 base and the J gene lost 3 bases, with 9 bases spanning the gap. CDR1 is MGHDK, CDR2 SYGVNS, per germline. Assay used: immunoSEQ multiplex PCR; TCRdb lists only in-frame clones, some missing. The sample contains 200,000 to 250,000 clones, around 91% of which appear only once. The sequenced material came from PBMCs or T cells enriched from blood (not recorded which). The genes are TRBV25-1 and TRBJ1-4; D unclear. This clonotype originated in a man aged 30 to 39 who had been exposed to COVID-19. CDR3 region: CASSEFGNSNEKLFF. The CDR3 DNA sequence: TGTGCCAGCAGTGAATTCGGGAACTCTAATGAAAAACTGTTTTTT. Full variable domain (rest looked up from reference TRBV25-1 and TRBJ1-4): EADIYQTPRYLVIGTGKKITLECSQTMGHDKMYWYQQDPGMELHLIHYSYGVNSTEKGDLSSESTVSRIRTEHFPLTLESARPSHTSQYLCASSEFGNSNEKLFFGSGTQLSVL.